The text below deals with one TCR beta chain. These data belong to a study of cytomegalovirus exposure and HLA in healthy donors. Generated by immunoSEQ multiplex PCR, the TCRdb table keeps only in-frame clones and is missing some. This table holds 120,000 or so clones, around 90% found once. The sequenced sample was PBMCs. The clonotype originates from a woman under 30 in good health and CMV-seronegative.

In DNA, the CDR3 is TGCGCCAGCAGCTTGGACGGGGCCAGGGGGGAAAAACTGTTTTTT. Translated: CASSLDGARGEKLFF. The chain employs TRBV5-1 and TRBJ1-4, with 7 bases fitting TRBD1. This CDR3 is 15 amino acids long. Germline V CDR1 and CDR2: SGHRS, YFSETQ. J gave up 8 bases and V 0 bases, and 7 bases lay outside the gene matches.